One TCR beta chain is described in this entry. The protocol was immunoSEQ multiplex PCR, while the TCRdb copy is restricted to in-frame clones and leaves out a portion. The table shows approximately 50,000 clones, with 60% to 80% occurring only once. The data stem from a study of OX40 agonist ivuxolimab in advanced cancers. About the study: Six ivuxolimab dose levels, 0.01 to 10 mg/kg, were given intravenously every 2 weeks. Therapy given before enrollment (anti-PD-1, anti-PD-L1 or anti-CTLA-4) was allowed, and around 44% had some. Aged 23 to 79 with a mean of approximately 60 years, they were 82.7% male.

Blood got drawn at baseline, again on cycle 4 day 1, and then on cycle 7 day 1. The V gene lost 2 bases and the J gene lost 0 bases, with 10 bases spanning the gap. The CDR3 contains 15 residues. CDR1 is MDHEN, CDR2 SYDVKM, per germline. The source material was CD4+ or CD8+ T cells sorted from blood, sampled in a trial of the OX40 agonist ivuxolimab. This TCR was sampled from an adult with an advanced solid tumor such as melanoma, head and neck, liver or kidney cancer. The chain is built from TRBV28 and TRBJ1-1, with no clear D. The CDR3, as DNA: TGTGCCAGCAGTTTAACTCCCGGCTTGAACACTGAAGCTTTCTTT. It is translated as CASSLTPGLNTEAFF. Complete variable domain (other parts from reference TRBV28 and TRBJ1-1): DVKVTQSSRYLVKRTGEKVFLECVQDMDHENMFWYRQDPGLGLRLIYFSYDVKMKEKGDIPEGYSVSREKKERFSLILESASTNQTSMYLCASSLTPGLNTEAFFGQGTRLTVV.